This paragraph covers one TCR beta chain sequence. The same CDR3 can be traced to other DNA sequences in this sample. The CDR3 length is 16 residues. Looked up from germline, CDR1 is SQVTM and CDR2 is ANQGSEA. After removal of 3 bases from V and 2 bases from J, the junction contained 2 bases not matched to a gene. The sample originates from a study of radiotherapy plus CTLA-4 blockade in lung cancer. Repertoires were generated with immunoSEQ multiplex PCR, while TCRdb's copy carries only in-frame clones and drops some. The table has around 80,000 clones, roughly four fifths seen once. This TCR came from a human donor with non-small cell lung cancer who had stable disease on radiotherapy plus ipilimumab. The chain has TRBV29-1 and TRBJ2-1, with 15 bases aligning to TRBD2. This specimen was peripheral blood, taken from a patient treated with radiotherapy plus ipilimumab. The DNA for the CDR3 is TGCAGCGTTGAGGGGACTAGCGGGGGGCCCTACAATGAGCAGTTCTTC. This codes for CSVEGTSGGPYNEQFF.